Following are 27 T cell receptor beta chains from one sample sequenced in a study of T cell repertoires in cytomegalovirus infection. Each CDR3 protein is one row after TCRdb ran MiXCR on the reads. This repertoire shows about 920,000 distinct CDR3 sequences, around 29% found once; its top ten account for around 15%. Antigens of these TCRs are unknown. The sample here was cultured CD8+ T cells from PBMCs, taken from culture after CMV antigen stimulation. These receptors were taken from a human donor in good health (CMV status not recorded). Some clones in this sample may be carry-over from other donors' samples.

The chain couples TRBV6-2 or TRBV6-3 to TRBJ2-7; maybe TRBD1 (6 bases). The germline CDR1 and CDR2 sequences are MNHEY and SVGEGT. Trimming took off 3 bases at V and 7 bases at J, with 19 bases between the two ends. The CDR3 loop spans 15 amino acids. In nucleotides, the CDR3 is TGTGCCAGCAGTTATCGGTCCAGGACAGAGAATGAGCAGTACGTC. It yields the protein CASSYRSRTENEQYV.

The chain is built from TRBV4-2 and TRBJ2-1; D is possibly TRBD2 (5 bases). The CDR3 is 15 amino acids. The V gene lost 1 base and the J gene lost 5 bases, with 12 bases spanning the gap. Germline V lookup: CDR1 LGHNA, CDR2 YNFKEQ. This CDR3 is CASSQGRGPHNEQFF. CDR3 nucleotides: TGTGCCAGCAGCCAAGGACGGGGTCCCCACAATGAGCAGTTCTTC.

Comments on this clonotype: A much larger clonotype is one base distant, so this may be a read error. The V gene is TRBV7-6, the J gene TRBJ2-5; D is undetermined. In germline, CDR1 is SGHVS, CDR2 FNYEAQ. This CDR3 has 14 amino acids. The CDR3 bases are TGTACCAGCAGCTTAGCCCCCAACCAAGAGACCCAGTACTTC. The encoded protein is CTSSLAPNQETQYF.

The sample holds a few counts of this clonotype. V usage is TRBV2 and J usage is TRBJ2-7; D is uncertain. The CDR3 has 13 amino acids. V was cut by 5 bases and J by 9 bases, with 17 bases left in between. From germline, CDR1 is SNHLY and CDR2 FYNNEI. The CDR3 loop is CASSPRGWEGQYF. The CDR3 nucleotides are TGTGCCAGCAGTCCCCGAGGTTGGGAAGGGCAGTACTTC.

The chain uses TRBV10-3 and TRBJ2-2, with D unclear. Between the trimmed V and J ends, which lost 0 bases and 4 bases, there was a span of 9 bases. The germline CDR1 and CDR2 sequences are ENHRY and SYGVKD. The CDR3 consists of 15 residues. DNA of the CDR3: TGTGCCATCAGTGAGTCGGTAGCCGTCACCGGGGAGCTGTTTTTT. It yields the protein CAISESVAVTGELFF.

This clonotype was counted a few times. In DNA, the CDR3 is TGTGCCAGCAGTTTAACGACAGGGGGCGAGGGCACCGGGGAGCTGTTTTTT. It is translated as CASSLTTGGEGTGELFF. The chain is built from TRBV27 and TRBJ2-2, with 10 bases fitting TRBD1. This CDR3 is built from 17 residues. The germline CDR1 and CDR2 sequences are MNHEY and SMNVEV (reference sequence). V trimming: 2 bases; J trimming: 4 bases; junction bases outside the gene matches: 7.

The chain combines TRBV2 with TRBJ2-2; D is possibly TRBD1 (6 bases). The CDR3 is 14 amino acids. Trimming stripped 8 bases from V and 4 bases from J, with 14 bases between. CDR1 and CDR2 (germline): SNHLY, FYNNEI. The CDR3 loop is CASDDRKRTGELFF. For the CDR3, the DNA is TGTGCCAGCGACGACAGGAAACGCACCGGGGAGCTGTTTTTT.

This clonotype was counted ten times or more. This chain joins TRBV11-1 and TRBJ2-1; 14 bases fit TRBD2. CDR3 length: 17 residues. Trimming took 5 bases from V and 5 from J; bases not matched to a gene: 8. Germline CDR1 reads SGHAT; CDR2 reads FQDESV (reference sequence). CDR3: CASSQLGLAGADNEQFF. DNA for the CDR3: TGTGCCAGCAGCCAATTGGGACTAGCGGGGGCCGACAATGAGCAGTTCTTC. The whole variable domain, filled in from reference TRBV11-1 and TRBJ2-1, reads EAEVAQSPRYKITEKSQAVAFWCDPISGHATLYWYRQILGQGPELLVQFQDESVVDDSQLPKDRFSAERLKGVDSTLKIQPAELGDSAMYLCASSQLGLAGADNEQFFGPGTRLTVL.

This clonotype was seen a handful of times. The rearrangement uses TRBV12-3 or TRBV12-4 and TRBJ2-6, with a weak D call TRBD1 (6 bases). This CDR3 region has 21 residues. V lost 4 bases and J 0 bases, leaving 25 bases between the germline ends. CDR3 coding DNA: TGTGCCAGCAGTTCCAGTTCGACGAACAGGGTGGAATTCTCTGGGGCCAACGTCCTGACTTTC. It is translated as CASSSSSTNRVEFSGANVLTF.

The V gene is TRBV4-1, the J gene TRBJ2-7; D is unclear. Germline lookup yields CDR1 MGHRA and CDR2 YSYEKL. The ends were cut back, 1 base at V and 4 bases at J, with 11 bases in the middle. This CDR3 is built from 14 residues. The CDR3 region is CASSQAPLGYEQYF. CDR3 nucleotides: TGCGCCAGCAGCCAAGCCCCACTCGGGTACGAGCAGTACTTC.

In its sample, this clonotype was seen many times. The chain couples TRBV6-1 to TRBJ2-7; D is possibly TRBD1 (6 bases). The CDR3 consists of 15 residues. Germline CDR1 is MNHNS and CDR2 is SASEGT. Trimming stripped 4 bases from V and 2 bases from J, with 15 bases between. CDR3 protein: CASSARQDSTYEQYV. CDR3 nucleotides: TGTGCCAGCAGTGCGAGACAGGATTCGACCTACGAGCAGTACGTC.

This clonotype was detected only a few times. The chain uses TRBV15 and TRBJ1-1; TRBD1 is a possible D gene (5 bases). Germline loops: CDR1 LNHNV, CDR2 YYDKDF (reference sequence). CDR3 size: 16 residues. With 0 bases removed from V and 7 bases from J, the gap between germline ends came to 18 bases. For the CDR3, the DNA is TGTGCCACCAGCAGAGACCCCCTAGGAGGGGACGGTGAAGCTTTCTTT. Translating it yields CATSRDPLGGDGEAFF.

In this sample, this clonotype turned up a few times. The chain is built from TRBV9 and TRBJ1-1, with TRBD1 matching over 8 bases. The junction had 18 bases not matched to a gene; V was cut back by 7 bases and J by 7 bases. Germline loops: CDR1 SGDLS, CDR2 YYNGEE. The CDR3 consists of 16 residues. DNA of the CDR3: TGTGCCAGCGGAATTGAGCACAGGGGGAGTCGGGATGAAGCTTTCTTT. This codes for CASGIEHRGSRDEAFF. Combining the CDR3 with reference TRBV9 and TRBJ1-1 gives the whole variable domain DSGVTQTPKHLITATGQRVTLRCSPRSGDLSVYWYQQSLDQGLQFLIQYYNGEERAKGNILERFSAQQFPDLHSELNLSSLELGDSALYFCASGIEHRGSRDEAFFGQGTRLTVV.

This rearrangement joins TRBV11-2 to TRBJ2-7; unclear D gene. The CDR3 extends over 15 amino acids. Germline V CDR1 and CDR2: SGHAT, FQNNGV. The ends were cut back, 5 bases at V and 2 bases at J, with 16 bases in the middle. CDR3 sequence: CASSVMGLDTYEQYF. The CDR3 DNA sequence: TGTGCCAGCAGCGTTATGGGCCTAGATACCTACGAGCAGTACTTC.

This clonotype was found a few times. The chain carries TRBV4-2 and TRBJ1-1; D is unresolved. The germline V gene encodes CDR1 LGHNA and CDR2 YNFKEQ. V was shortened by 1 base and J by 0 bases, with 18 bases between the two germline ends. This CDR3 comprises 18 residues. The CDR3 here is CASSQAGASEIMNTEAFF. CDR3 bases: TGTGCCAGCAGCCAAGCCGGCGCCTCGGAAATCATGAACACTGAAGCTTTCTTT.

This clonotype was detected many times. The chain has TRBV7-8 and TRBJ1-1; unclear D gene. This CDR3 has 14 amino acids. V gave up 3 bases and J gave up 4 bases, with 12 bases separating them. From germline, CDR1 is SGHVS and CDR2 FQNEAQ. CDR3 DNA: TGTGCCAGCAGCTTGAAGACGTATGGCACTGAAGCTTTCTTT. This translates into CASSLKTYGTEAFF.

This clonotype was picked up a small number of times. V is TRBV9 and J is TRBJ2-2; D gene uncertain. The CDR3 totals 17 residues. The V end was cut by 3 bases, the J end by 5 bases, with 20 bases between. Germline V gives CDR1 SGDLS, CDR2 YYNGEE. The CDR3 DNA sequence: TGTGCCAGCAGCGCCCAACGAGTCGGGCCCGTGACCGGGGAGCTGTTTTTT. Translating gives CASSAQRVGPVTGELFF.

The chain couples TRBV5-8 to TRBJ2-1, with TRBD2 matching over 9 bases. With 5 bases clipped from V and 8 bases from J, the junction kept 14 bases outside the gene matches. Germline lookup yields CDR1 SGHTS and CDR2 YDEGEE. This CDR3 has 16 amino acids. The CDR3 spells CASSQMPAGGFYEQFF. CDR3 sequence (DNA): TGTGCCAGCAGTCAAATGCCAGCGGGGGGCTTTTATGAGCAGTTCTTC.

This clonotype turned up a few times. CDR3 loop: CASSPGPGKDQETQYF. The CDR3 bases are TGTGCCAGCAGCCCAGGACCAGGGAAGGACCAAGAGACCCAGTACTTC. V and J are TRBV13 and TRBJ2-5; D may be TRBD1 (5 bases). The germline gives CDR1 PRHDT, CDR2 FYEKMQ (reference sequence). The CDR3 spans 16 residues. V lost 5 bases to trimming and J lost 0 bases, with 16 bases between them.

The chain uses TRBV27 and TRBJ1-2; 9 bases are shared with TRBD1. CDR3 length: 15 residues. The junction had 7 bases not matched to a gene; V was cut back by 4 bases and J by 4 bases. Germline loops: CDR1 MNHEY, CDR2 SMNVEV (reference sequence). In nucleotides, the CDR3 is TGTGCCAGCAGTTCGGACAGGGGTGGTTTCTATGGCTACACCTTC. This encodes CASSSDRGGFYGYTF.

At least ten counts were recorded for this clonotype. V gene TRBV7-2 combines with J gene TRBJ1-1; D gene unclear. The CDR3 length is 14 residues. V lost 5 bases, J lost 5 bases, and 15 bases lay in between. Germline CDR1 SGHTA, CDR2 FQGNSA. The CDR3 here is CASSPGGIGTEAFF. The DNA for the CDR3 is TGTGCCAGCAGCCCCGGTGGAATCGGGACTGAAGCTTTCTTT. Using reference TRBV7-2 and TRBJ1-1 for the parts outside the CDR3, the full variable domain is GAGVSQSPSNKVTEKGKDVELRCDPISGHTALYWYRQSLGQGLEFLIYFQGNSAPDKSGLPSDRFSAERTGGSVSTLTIQRTQQEDSAVYLCASSPGGIGTEAFFGQGTRLTVV.

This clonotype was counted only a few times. The CDR3 DNA is TGTGCCAGCAGTTACGCGAGCCAGATGGGAGAAAAACTGTTTTTT. Translation: CASSYASQMGEKLFF. V usage is TRBV6-5 and J usage is TRBJ1-4; D is ambiguous. The CDR3 totals 15 residues. Germline CDR1 reads MNHEY; CDR2 reads SVGAGI. V gave up 2 bases and J gave up 8 bases, with 15 bases separating them.

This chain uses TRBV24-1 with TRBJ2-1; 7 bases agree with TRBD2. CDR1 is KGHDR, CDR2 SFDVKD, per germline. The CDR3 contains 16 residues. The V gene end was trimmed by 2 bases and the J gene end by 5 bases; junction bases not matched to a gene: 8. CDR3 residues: CATSDSPGEGNNEQFF. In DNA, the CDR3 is TGTGCCACCAGTGATTCCCCGGGGGAGGGTAACAATGAGCAGTTCTTC.

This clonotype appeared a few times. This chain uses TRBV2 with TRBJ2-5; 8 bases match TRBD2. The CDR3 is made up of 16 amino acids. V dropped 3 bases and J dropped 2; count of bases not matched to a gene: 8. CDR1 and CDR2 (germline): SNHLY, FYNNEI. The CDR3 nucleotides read TGTGCCAGCAGTGATTTGGGCGGGGGGCTACAAGAGACCCAGTACTTC. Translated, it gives CASSDLGGGLQETQYF.

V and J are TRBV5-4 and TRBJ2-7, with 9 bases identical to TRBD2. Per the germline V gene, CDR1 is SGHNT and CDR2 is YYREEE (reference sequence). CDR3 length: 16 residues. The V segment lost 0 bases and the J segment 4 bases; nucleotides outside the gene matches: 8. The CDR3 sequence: CASSLAGAGGQYEQYF. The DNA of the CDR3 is TGTGCCAGCAGCTTGGCCGGGGCGGGGGGGCAGTACGAGCAGTACTTC.

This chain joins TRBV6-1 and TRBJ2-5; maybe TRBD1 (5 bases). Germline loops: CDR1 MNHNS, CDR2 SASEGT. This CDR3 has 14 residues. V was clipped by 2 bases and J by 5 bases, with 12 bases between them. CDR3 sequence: CASSEPREGETQYF. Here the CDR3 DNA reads TGTGCCAGCAGTGAACCCAGGGAAGGGGAGACCCAGTACTTC.

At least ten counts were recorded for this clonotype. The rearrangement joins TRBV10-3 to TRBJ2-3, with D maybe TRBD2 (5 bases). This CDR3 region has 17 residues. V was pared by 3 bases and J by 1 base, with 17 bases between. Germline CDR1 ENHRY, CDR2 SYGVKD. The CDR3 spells CAISERWRTQRTDTQYF. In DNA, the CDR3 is TGTGCCATCAGTGAAAGATGGAGGACCCAGCGCACAGATACGCAGTATTTT.